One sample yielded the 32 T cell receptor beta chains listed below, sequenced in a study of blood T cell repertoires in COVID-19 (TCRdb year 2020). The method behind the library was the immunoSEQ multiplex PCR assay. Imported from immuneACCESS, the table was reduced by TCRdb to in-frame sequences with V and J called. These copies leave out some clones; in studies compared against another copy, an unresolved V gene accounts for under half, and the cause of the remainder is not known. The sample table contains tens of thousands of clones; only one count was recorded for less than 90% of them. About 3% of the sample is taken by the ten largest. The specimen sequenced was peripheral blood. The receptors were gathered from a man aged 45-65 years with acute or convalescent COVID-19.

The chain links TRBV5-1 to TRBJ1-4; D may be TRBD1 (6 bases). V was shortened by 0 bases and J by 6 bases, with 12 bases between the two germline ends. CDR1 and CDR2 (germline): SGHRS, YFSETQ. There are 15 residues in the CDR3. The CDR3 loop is CASSLAGAGDEKLFF. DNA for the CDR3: TGCGCCAGCAGCTTGGCCGGGGCAGGGGATGAAAAACTGTTTTTT.

In nucleotides, the CDR3 is TGTGCCACCAGTGTGGCAGGGGAAGAGACCCAGTACTTC. It specifies CATSVAGEETQYF. The genes are TRBV24-1 and TRBJ2-5, with a weak D call TRBD1 (6 bases). Germline V gives CDR1 KGHDR, CDR2 SFDVKD. CDR3 length: 13 residues. With 5 bases removed from V and 3 bases from J, the gap between germline ends came to 9 bases.

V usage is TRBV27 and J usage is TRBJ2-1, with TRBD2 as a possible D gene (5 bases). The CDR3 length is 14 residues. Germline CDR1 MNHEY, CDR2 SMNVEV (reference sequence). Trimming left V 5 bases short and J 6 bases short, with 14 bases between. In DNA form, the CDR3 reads TGTGCCAGCAGTCTCCTGGACGGGGTCAATGAGCAGTTCTTC. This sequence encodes CASSLLDGVNEQFF.

CDR3 region: CSVEDPDLGRNYGYTF. For the CDR3, the DNA is TGCAGCGTTGAAGATCCGGATTTAGGGAGGAACTATGGCTACACCTTC. V is TRBV29-1 and J is TRBJ1-2, with D hard to call. The germline CDR1 and CDR2 sequences are SQVTM and ANQGSEA. The CDR3 loop spans 16 amino acids. The V end was cut by 0 bases, the J end by 2 bases, with 16 bases between.

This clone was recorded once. The CDR3: CASSEYGQLTNEKLFF. The CDR3 DNA reads TGTGCCAGCAGTGAATATGGACAGTTAACTAATGAAAAACTGTTTTTT. This chain connects TRBV6-1 to TRBJ1-4, with TRBD1 as a possible D gene (6 bases). The germline gives CDR1 MNHNS, CDR2 SASEGT. V lost 2 bases to trimming and J lost 1 base, with 11 bases between them. The CDR3 extends over 16 amino acids.

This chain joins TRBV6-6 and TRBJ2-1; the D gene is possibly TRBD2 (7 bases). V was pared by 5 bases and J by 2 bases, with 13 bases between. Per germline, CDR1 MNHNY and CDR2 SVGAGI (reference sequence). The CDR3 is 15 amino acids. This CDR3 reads CASSTGRVTYNEQFF. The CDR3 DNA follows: TGTGCCAGCAGTACAGGGAGGGTCACCTACAATGAGCAGTTCTTC.

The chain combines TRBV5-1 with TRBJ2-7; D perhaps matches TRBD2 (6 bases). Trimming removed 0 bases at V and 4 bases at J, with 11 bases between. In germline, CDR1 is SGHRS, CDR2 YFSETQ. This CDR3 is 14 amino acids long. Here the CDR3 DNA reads TGCGCCAGCAGCTTGGAGGGACTCCTGTACGAGCAGTACTTC. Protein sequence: CASSLEGLLYEQYF.

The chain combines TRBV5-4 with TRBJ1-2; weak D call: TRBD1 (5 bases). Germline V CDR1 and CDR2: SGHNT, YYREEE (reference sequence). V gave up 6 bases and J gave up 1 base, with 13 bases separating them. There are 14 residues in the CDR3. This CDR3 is CASKEQAINYGYTF. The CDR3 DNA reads TGTGCCAGCAAGGAACAGGCTATTAACTATGGCTACACCTTC.

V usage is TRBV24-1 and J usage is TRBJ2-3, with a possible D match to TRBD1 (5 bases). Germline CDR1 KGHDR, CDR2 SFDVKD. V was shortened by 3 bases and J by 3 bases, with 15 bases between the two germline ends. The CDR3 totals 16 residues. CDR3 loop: CATSDPTGPGTDTQYF. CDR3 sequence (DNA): TGTGCCACCAGTGATCCCACAGGCCCCGGGACAGATACGCAGTATTTT.

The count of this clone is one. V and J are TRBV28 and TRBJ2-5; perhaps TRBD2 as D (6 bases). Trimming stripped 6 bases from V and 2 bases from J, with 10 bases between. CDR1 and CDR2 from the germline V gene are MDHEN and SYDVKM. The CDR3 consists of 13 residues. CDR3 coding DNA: TGTGCCAGCAGGGCTAGCGCTCAAGAGACCCAGTACTTC. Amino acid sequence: CASRASAQETQYF.

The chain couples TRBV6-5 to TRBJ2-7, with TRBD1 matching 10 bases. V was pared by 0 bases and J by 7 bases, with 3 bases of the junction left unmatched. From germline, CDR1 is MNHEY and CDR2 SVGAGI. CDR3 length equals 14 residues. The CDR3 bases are TGTGCCAGCAGTTACTCCGGGACAGGGGAGGAGCAGTACTTC. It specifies CASSYSGTGEEQYF.

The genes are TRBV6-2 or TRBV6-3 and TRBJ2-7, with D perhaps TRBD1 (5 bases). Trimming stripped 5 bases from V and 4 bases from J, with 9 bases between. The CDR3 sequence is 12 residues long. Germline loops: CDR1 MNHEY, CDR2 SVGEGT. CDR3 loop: CASSVSGYEQYF. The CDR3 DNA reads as TGTGCCAGCAGTGTTTCAGGGTACGAGCAGTACTTC.

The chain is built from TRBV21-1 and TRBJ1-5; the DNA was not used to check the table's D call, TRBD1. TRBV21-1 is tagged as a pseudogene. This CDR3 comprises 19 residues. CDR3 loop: CASSKGQAYPQGFNQPQHF. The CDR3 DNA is TGTGCCAGCAGCAAAGGCCAGGCCTATCCTCAGGGGTTTAATCAGCCCCAGCATTTT.

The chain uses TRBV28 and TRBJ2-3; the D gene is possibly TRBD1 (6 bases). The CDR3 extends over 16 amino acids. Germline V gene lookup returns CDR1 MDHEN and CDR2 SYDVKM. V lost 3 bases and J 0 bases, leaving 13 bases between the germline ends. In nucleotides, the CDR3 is TGTGCCAGCAGTTTTGGGGACACGGCTAGCACAGATACGCAGTATTTT. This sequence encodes CASSFGDTASTDTQYF.

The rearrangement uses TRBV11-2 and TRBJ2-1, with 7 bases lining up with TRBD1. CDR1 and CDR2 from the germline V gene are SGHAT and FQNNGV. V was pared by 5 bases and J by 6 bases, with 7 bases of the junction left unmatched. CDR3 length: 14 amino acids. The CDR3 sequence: CASSPSAGGNEQFF. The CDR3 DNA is TGTGCCAGCAGCCCTTCGGCAGGGGGCAATGAGCAGTTCTTC.

The CDR3 sequence is CASSPPGGPETQYF. The CDR3 nucleotides are TGTGCCAGCAGCCCTCCGGGAGGCCCAGAGACCCAGTACTTC. This sequence joins TRBV9 and TRBJ2-5; 7 nucleotides line up with TRBD2. After removal of 4 bases from V and 4 bases from J, the junction contained 7 bases not matched to a gene. CDR3 length: 14 residues. CDR1 is SGDLS, CDR2 YYNGEE, per germline.

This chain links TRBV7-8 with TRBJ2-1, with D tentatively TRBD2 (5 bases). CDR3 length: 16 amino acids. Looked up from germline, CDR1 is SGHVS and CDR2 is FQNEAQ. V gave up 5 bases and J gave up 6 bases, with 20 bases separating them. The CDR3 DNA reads TGTGCCAGCAGCCTCCAGACGGCGTTCGGGGTCAATGAGCAGTTCTTC. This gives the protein CASSLQTAFGVNEQFF.

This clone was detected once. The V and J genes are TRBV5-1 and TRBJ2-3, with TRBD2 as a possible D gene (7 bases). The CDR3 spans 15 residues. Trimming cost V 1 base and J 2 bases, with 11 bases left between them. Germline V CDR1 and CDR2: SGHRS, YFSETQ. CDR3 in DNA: TGCGCCAGCAGCTTGTCGGGGGGCCCCACAGATACGCAGTATTTT. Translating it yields CASSLSGGPTDTQYF.

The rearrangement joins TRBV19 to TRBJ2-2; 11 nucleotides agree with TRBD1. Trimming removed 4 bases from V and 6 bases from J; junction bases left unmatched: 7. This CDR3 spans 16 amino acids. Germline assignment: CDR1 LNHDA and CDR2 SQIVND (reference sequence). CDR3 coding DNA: TGTGCCAGTAGTACATTACCGGGACAGGGGGCCGGGGAGCTGTTTTTT. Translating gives CASSTLPGQGAGELFF.

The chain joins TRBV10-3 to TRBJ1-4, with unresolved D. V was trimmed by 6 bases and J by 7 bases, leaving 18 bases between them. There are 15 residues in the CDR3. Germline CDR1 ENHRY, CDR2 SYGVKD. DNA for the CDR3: TGTGCCATCAGCCCGGGCGGAGGAAGGGCTGAAAAACTGTTTTTT. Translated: CAISPGGGRAEKLFF.

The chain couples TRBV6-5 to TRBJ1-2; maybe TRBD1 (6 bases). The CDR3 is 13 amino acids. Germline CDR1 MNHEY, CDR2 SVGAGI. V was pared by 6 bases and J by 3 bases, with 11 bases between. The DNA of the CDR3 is TGTGCCAGCAGAGGGGGTCTTGACTATGGCTACACCTTC. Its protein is CASRGGLDYGYTF.

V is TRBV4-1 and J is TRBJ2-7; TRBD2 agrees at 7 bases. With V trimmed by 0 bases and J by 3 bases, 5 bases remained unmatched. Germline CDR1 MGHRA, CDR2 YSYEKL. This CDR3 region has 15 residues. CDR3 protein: CASSQEASGFYEQYF. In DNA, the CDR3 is TGCGCCAGCAGCCAAGAGGCTAGCGGATTCTACGAGCAGTACTTC.

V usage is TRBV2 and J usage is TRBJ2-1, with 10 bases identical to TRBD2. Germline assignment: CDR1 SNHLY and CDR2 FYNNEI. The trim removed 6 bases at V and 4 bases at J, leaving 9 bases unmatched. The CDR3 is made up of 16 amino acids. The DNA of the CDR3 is TGTGCCAGCAGGGGTACGGGACTAGCGTTTTACAATGAGCAGTTCTTC. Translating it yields CASRGTGLAFYNEQFF.

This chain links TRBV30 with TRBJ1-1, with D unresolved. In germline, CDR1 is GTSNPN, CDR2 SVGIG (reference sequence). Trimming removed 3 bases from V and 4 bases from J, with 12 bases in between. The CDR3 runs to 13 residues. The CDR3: CAWRKGSGTEAFF. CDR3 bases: TGTGCCTGGAGGAAAGGAAGCGGCACTGAAGCTTTCTTT.

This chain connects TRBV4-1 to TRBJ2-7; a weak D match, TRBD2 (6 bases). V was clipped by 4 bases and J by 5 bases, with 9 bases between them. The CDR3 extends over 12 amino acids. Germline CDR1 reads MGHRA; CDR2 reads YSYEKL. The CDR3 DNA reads TGCGCCAGCAGCCGCTCGGGGGACGAGCAGTACTTC. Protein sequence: CASSRSGDEQYF.

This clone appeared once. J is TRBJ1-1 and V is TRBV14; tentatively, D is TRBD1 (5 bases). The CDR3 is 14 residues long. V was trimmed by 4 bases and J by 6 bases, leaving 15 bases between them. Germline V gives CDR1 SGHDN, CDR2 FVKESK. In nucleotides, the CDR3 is TGTGCCAGCAGCCCTTCCGGGGGATGGGCTGAAGCTTTCTTT. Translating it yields CASSPSGGWAEAFF.

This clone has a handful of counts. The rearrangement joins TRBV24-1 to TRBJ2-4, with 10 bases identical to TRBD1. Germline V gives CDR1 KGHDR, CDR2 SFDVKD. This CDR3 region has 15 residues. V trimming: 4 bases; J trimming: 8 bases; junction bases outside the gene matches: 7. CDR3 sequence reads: CATSDATGGGDIQYF. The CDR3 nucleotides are TGTGCCACCAGTGACGCGACAGGGGGCGGTGACATTCAGTACTTC.

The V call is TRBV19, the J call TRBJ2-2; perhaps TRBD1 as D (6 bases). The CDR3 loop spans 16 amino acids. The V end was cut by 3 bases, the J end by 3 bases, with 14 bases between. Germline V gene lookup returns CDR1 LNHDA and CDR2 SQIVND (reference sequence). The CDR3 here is CASSIARGADTGELFF. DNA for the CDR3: TGTGCCAGTAGTATTGCCAGGGGCGCTGACACCGGGGAGCTGTTTTTT.

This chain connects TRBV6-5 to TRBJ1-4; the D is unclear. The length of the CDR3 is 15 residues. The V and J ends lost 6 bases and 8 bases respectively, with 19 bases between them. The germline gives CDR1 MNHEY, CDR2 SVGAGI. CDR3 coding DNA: TGTGCCAGCAGCTCCGGAGGAGAGGCGATGGAAAAACTGTTTTTT. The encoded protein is CASSSGGEAMEKLFF.

The CDR3 loop is CASSEWGGNKNIQYF. The CDR3 DNA sequence: TGTGCCAGCAGTGAATGGGGGGGGAACAAAAACATTCAGTACTTC. The V gene is TRBV2, the J gene TRBJ2-4; 7 nucleotides agree with TRBD2. This CDR3 contains 15 residues. V gave up 2 bases and J gave up 3 bases; unmatched junction bases: 4. Germline values: CDR1 SNHLY, CDR2 FYNNEI.

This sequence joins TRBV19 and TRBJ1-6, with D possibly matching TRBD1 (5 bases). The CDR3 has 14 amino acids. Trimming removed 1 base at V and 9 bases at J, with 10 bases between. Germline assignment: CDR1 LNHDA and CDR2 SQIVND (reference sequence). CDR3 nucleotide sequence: TGTGCCAGTAGTATAGGCCAGGGTACTTCACCCCTCCACTTT. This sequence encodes CASSIGQGTSPLHF.

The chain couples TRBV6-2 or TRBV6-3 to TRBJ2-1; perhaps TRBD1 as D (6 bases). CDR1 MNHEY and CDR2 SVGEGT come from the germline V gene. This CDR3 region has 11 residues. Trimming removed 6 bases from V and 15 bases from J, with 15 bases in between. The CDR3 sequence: CASSLDGGLFF. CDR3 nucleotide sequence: TGTGCCAGCAGCCTGGATGGGGGCTTGTTCTTC.